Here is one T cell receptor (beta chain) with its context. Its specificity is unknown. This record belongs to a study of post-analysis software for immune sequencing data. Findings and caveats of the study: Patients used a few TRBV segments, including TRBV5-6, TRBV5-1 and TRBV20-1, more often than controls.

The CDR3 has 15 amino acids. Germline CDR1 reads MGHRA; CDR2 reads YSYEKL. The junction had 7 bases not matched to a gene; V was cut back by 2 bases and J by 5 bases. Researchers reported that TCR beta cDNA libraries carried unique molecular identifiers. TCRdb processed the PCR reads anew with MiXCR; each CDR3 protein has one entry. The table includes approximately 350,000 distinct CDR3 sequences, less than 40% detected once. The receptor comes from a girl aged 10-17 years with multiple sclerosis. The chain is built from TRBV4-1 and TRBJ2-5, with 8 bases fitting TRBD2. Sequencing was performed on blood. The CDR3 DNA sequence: TGCGCCAGCAGCCAACTAGGACTAGCCCGGGAGACCCAGTACTTC. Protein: CASSQLGLARETQYF.